One and the same sample provided the 16 T cell receptor beta chains below, sequenced in a study of blood T cell repertoires in COVID-19. The method was immunoSEQ multiplex PCR; TCRdb's version includes in-frame clones alone and lacks a portion of them. The data hold roughly 160,000 clones, with roughly 84% observed a single time. The sequenced sample consisted of peripheral blood. All receptors come from a man aged 50-60 years with active or convalescent COVID-19.

A note on this clone: The DNA is left out, because the CDR3 cannot be placed on it with certainty; the CDR3 is given as TCRdb lists it. The V call is TRBV21-1, the J call TRBJ2-2; the listed D gene, TRBD2, was not tested against the DNA. TRBV21-1 is a listed pseudogene. The CDR3 is 18 amino acids long, termini counted. This chain's CDR3 is CASSNPVGCGANTGELFF.

V usage is TRBV25-1 and J usage is TRBJ2-5, with TRBD2 matching over 10 bases. Germline CDR1 MGHDK, CDR2 SYGVNS. This CDR3 is 16 amino acids long. With V trimmed by 1 base and J by 5 bases, 7 bases remained unmatched. The CDR3 sequence is CASSEFKREGPETQYF. CDR3 coding DNA: TGTGCCAGCAGTGAATTCAAGCGGGAGGGCCCGGAGACCCAGTACTTC.

The rearrangement joins TRBV9 to TRBJ2-5; 13 nucleotides agree with TRBD2. This CDR3 has 12 amino acids. Germline V CDR1 and CDR2: SGDLS, YYNGEE. Trimming at V came to 4 bases and at J to 14 bases, leaving 5 bases not matched to a gene. CDR3 amino acids: CASSPTSGGTYF. The CDR3 DNA is TGTGCCAGCAGCCCGACTAGCGGGGGGACCTACTTC. The whole variable domain, filled in from reference TRBV9 and TRBJ2-5, reads DSGVTQTPKHLITATGQRVTLRCSPRSGDLSVYWYQQSLDQGLQFLIQYYNGEERAKGNILERFSAQQFPDLHSELNLSSLELGDSALYFCASSPTSGGTYFGPGTRLLVL.

DNA of the CDR3: TGTGCCAGCTCAGAGGCCGGGACAGGGAAAGGAAAACTGTTTTTT. Translating gives CASSEAGTGKGKLFF. This chain links TRBV18 with TRBJ1-4; 9 bases align to TRBD1. V shed 5 bases and J 10 bases; nucleotides not matched to a gene: 11. The germline gives CDR1 KGHSH, CDR2 LQKENI. The CDR3 loop spans 15 amino acids.

This chain connects TRBV19 to TRBJ1-2; perhaps TRBD1 as D (5 bases). V lost 2 bases and J lost 6, with 13 bases in between. This CDR3 spans 14 amino acids. Per the germline V gene, CDR1 is LNHDA and CDR2 is SQIVND (reference sequence). The CDR3 nucleotides read TGTGCCAGTAGTATAATCGCAGGGAACCATGGCTACACCTTC. Translated, it gives CASSIIAGNHGYTF.

The rearrangement uses TRBV6-5 and TRBJ2-2; no clear D gene. The CDR3 length is 15 residues. With 3 bases removed from V and 6 bases from J, the gap between germline ends came to 14 bases. The V gene's germline CDR1 is MNHEY and CDR2 SVGAGI. The CDR3 DNA is TGTGCCAGCAGTTATAATTTAAAGCCGGCCGGGGAGCTGTTTTTT. Protein product: CASSYNLKPAGELFF.

The V gene is TRBV4-2, the J gene TRBJ1-1; possibly TRBD1 for D (5 bases). V shed 0 bases and J shed 4 bases, with 12 bases lying between them. Germline V lookup: CDR1 LGHNA, CDR2 YNFKEQ. The CDR3 totals 15 residues. CDR3 nucleotide sequence: TGTGCCAGCAGCCAAGAAGTTAGTAGGGGCACTGAAGCTTTCTTT. Amino acids: CASSQEVSRGTEAFF.

The V call is TRBV12-5, the J call TRBJ2-6, with D hard to call. Germline V lookup: CDR1 LGHNT, CDR2 FRNRAP. CDR3 length: 15 residues. V was shortened by 3 bases and J by 0 bases, with 6 bases between the two germline ends. DNA of the CDR3: TGTGCTAGTGGTTTCCACATCTCTGGGGCCAACGTCCTGACTTTC. Translated, it gives CASGFHISGANVLTF.

CDR3 region: CASSLTPREVETQYF. The CDR3, as DNA: TGTGCCAGCAGCTTGACCCCGCGGGAGGTGGAGACCCAGTACTTC. The V and J genes are TRBV5-6 and TRBJ2-5; 8 positions match TRBD2. Unmatched junction bases numbered 7, after V lost 1 base and J lost 5 bases. This CDR3 has 15 amino acids. Germline V gives CDR1 SGHDT, CDR2 YYEEEE.

The chain links TRBV5-1 to TRBJ2-3; D gene uncertain. V was trimmed by 0 bases and J by 0 bases, leaving 11 bases between them. This CDR3 region has 16 residues. Germline V gene data show CDR1 as SGHRS and CDR2 as YFSETQ. CDR3 residues: CASSLGAQRSTDTQYF. The CDR3 DNA follows: TGCGCCAGCAGCTTGGGGGCCCAACGGAGCACAGATACGCAGTATTTT.

This clone was seen once. This sequence joins TRBV7-9 and TRBJ1-2, with TRBD1 matching over 7 bases. V shed 1 base and J 8 bases; nucleotides not matched to a gene: 7. From germline, CDR1 is SEHNR and CDR2 FQNEAQ (reference sequence). The CDR3 runs to 14 residues. Here the CDR3 reads CASSLGQGIGGYTF. CDR3 nucleotide sequence: TGTGCCAGCAGCTTAGGACAGGGTATAGGGGGCTACACCTTC. Complete variable domain (other parts from reference TRBV7-9 and TRBJ1-2): DTGVSQNPRHKITKRGQNVTFRCDPISEHNRLYWYRQTLGQGPEFLTYFQNEAQLEKSRLLSDRFSAERPKGSFSTLEIQRTEQGDSAMYLCASSLGQGIGGYTFGSGTRLTVV.

This chain connects TRBV4-2 to TRBJ2-1, with D possibly TRBD2 on 6 matching bases. Trimming cost V 0 bases and J 6 bases, with 15 bases left between them. The germline gives CDR1 LGHNA, CDR2 YNFKEQ. The CDR3 sequence is 16 residues long. The CDR3 loop reads CASSQDPAGGSNEQFF. As DNA, the CDR3 is TGTGCCAGCAGCCAAGATCCGGCTGGGGGGTCCAATGAGCAGTTCTTC.

The rearrangement uses TRBV6-6 and TRBJ1-5; TRBD1 matches 7 bases. The CDR3 has 14 amino acids. Germline V gene data show CDR1 as MNHNY and CDR2 as SVGAGI (reference sequence). Trimming at V came to 5 bases and at J to 10 bases, leaving 11 bases not matched to a gene. CDR3 sequence: CASSNRGPDGPQHF. The CDR3 coding sequence is TGTGCCAGCAGTAACAGGGGCCCGGACGGCCCCCAGCATTTT.

The chain combines TRBV10-1 with TRBJ2-3, with TRBD2 matching over 9 bases. CDR3 length: 18 amino acids. CDR1 is WNHNN, CDR2 SYGVQD, per germline (reference sequence). V lost 3 bases to trimming and J lost 3 bases; unmatched junction nucleotides: 13. CDR3 DNA sequence: TGCGCCAGCAGTGAAGTTGGAGCGGGAGGCCCATGTACAGATACGCAGTATTTT. Translated, it gives CASSEVGAGGPCTDTQYF.

This clone was found a few times. CDR3 sequence: CASSLFGGNSNQPQHF. The CDR3 DNA sequence: TGTGCCAGCAGTTTATTCGGGGGGAATAGCAATCAGCCCCAGCATTTT. This chain uses TRBV27 with TRBJ1-5; possible D gene TRBD1, 5 bases. The CDR3 is 16 amino acids. Germline loops: CDR1 MNHEY, CDR2 SMNVEV (reference sequence). Trimming shortened V by 1 base and J by 0 bases, and 10 bases separated the two germline ends.

The genes are TRBV28 and TRBJ1-2; D gene uncertain. There are 13 residues in the CDR3. CDR1 MDHEN and CDR2 SYDVKM come from the germline V gene. V was trimmed by 5 bases and J by 8 bases, leaving 15 bases between them. The CDR3: CASSIFGLDGYTF. CDR3 nucleotides: TGTGCCAGCAGTATCTTCGGACTGGACGGCTACACCTTC.